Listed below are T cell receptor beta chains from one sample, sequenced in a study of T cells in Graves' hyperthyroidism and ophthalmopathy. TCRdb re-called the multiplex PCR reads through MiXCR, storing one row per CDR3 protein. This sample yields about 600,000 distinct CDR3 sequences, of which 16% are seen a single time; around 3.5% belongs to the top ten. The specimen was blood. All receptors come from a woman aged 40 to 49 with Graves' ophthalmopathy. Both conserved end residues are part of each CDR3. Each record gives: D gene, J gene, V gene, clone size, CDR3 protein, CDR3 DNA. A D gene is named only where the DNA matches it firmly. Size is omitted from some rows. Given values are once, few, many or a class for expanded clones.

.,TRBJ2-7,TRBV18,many,CASSPPPRDEQYF,TGTGCCAGCTCACCACCCCCAAGGGACGAGCAGTACTTC
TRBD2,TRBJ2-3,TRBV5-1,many,CASSPFGRGTDTQYF,TGCGCCAGCAGCCCCTTTGGGAGGGGCACAGATACGCAGTATTTT
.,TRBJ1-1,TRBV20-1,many,CSARDLFRLGTEAFF,TGCAGTGCTAGAGATCTCTTTCGGTTAGGCACTGAAGCTTTCTTT
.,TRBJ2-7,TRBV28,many,CASSPQGGGYEQYF,TGTGCCAGCAGTCCACAGGGAGGAGGCTACGAGCAGTACTTC
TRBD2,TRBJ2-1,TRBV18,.,CASSSTSGGAIYNEQFF,TGTGCCAGCTCATCGACTAGCGGGGGGGCTATATACAATGAGCAGTTCTTC
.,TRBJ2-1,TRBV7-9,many,CASSLGFVRQPYNEQFF,TGTGCCAGCAGCTTAGGGTTTGTGCGGCAACCCTACAATGAGCAGTTCTTC
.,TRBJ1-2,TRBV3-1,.,CASSEITEPKNYTF,TGTGCCAGCAGTGAAATCACAGAACCAAAGAATTACACCTTC
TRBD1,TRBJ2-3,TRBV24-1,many,CATSDAGQGSTDTQYF,TGTGCCACCAGTGACGCGGGACAGGGGAGCACAGATACGCAGTATTTT
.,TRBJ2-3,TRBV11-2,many,CASTSRVTDTQYF,TGTGCCAGCACATCCAGGGTCACAGATACGCAGTATTTT
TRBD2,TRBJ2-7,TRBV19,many,CASSTRRFGLAGDSYEQYF,TGTGCCAGTAGTACGAGACGCTTTGGACTAGCGGGGGACTCCTACGAGCAGTACTTC
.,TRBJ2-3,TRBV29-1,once,CSVEWGSQDTQYF,TGCAGCGTTGAGTGGGGGAGCCAGGATACGCAGTATTTT
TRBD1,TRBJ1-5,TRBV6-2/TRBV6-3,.,CAGSVQGYNQPQHF,TGTGCCGGCAGTGTACAGGGGTACAATCAGCCCCAGCATTTT
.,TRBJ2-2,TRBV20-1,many,CSARPKRWGDGGELFF,TGCAGTGCCCGACCGAAGAGGTGGGGCGATGGCGGGGAGCTGTTTTTT
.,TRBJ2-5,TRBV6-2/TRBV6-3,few,CASRGAGALQETQYF,TGTGCCAGCAGAGGCGCGGGGGCCTTACAAGAGACCCAGTACTTC
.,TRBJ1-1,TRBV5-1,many,CASSLDYNTEAFF,TGCGCCAGCAGCTTGGATTATAACACTGAAGCTTTCTTT
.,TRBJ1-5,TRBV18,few,CASSPSGRVNQPQHF,TGTGCCAGCTCACCGTCTGGCAGAGTCAATCAGCCCCAGCATTTT
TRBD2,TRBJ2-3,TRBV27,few,CASSSTPLAGESLDTQYF,TGTGCCAGCAGTTCCACCCCCCTAGCGGGAGAGTCCTTAGATACGCAGTATTTT
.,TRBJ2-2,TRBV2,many,CASSATALANTGELFF,TGTGCCAGCAGTGCTACAGCCTTGGCGAACACCGGGGAGCTGTTTTTT
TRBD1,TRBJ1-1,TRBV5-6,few,CASSPRTGTTPRSTEAFF,TGTGCCAGCAGCCCACGGACAGGGACCACTCCGAGGAGCACTGAAGCTTTCTTT
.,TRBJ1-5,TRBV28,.,CASRSYGGDQPQHF,TGTGCCAGCAGATCCTATGGGGGGGATCAGCCCCAGCATTTT
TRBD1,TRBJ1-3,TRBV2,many,CASRDRASGNTIYF,TGTGCCAGCAGAGACAGGGCATCAGGAAACACCATATATTTT
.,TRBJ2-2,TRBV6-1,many,CASSLTRPSNSGELFF,TGTGCCAGCAGCCTAACTCGTCCAAGCAACTCCGGGGAGCTGTTTTTT
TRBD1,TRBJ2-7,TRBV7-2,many,CASSPDRGGNEQYF,TGTGCCAGCAGCCCAGACAGGGGGGGTAACGAGCAGTACTTC
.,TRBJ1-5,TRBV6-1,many,CASAIGDSNQPQHF,TGTGCCAGCGCGATAGGGGATAGCAATCAGCCCCAGCATTTT
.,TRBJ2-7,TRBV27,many,CASKPADSLSYEQYF,TGTGCCAGCAAGCCCGCTGACAGCCTCTCCTACGAGCAGTACTTC
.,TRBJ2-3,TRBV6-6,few,CASSYSPGHPQDTQYF,TGTGCCAGCAGTTACTCGCCCGGGCACCCACAGGATACGCAGTATTTT
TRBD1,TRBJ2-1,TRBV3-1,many,CASSRQGRNEQFF,TGTGCCAGCAGTCGACAGGGTCGGAATGAGCAGTTCTTC
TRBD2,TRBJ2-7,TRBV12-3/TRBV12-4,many,CASSFSGRYEQYF,TGTGCCAGCAGTTTCAGCGGGAGGTACGAGCAGTACTTC
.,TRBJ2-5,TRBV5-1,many,CASSLELGKETQYF,TGCGCCAGCAGCTTGGAGCTGGGGAAGGAGACCCAGTACTTC
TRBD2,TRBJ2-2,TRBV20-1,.,CSATSDTGELFF,TGCAGTGCCACTAGCGATACCGGGGAGCTGTTTTTT
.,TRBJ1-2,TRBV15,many,CATSRGALKGYTF,TGTGCCACCAGCAGAGGGGCGTTGAAAGGCTACACCTTC
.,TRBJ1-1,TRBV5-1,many,CASSLPARDLNTEAFF,TGCGCCAGCAGCTTACCGGCAAGGGACTTGAACACTGAAGCTTTCTTT
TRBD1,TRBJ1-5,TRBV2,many,CASRGTGSNQPQHF,TGTGCCAGCAGGGGGACAGGGAGCAATCAGCCCCAGCATTTT
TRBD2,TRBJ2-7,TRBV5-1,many,CANDSGRYEQYF,TGCGCCAACGATAGCGGGAGGTACGAGCAGTACTTC
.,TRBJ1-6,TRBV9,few,CASSEGTTYSPLHF,TGTGCCAGCAGCGAGGGGACAACATATTCACCCCTCCACTTT
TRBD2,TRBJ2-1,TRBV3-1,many,CASSQGVSGRGAEQFF,TGTGCCAGCAGCCAAGGGGTTAGCGGGAGGGGAGCTGAGCAGTTCTTC
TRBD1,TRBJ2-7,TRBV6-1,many,CASKKSGTGYEQYF,TGTGCCAGCAAAAAATCCGGGACAGGCTACGAGCAGTACTTC